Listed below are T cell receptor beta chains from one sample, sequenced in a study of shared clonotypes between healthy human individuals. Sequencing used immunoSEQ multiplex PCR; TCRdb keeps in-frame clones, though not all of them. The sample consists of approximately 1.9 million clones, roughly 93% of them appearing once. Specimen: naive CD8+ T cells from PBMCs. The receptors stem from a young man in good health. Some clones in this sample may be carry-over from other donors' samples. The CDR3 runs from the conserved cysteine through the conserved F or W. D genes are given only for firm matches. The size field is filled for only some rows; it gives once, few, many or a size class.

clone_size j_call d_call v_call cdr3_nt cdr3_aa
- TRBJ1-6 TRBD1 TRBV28 TGTGCCAGCAGTTTCCCAGGGGGAGGTTCACCCCTCCACTTT CASSFPGGGSPLHF
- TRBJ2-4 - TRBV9 TGTGCCAGCAGCGTAGGAGATGCCAAAAACATTCAGTACTTC CASSVGDAKNIQYF
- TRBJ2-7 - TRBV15 TGTGCCACCAGCAGAGATCCCCCCCACTCCTACGAGCAGTACTTC CATSRDPPHSYEQYF
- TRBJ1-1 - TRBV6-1 TGTGCCAGCAGTGAAGCGTCTAGGGCTTCTGAAGCTTTCTTT CASSEASRASEAFF
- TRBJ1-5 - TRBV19 TGTGCCAGTAGCCCGGGTGGGGCCTATCAGCCCCAGCATTTT CASSPGGAYQPQHF
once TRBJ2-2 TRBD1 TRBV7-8 TGTGCCAGCAGCTTCGCCGGGACAGCATGGGAGGAGCTGTTTTTT CASSFAGTAWEELFF
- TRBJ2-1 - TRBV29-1 TGCAGCGTTGAAGATCGCGAAAGAAATGAGCAGTTCTTC CSVEDRERNEQFF
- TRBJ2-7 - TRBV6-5 TGTGCCAGCAGTTACTCGTCTGGGTTCGAGCAGTACTTC CASSYSSGFEQYF
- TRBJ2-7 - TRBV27 TGTGCCAGCAGTTTCAGGACGGGGACCTACGAGCAGTACTTC CASSFRTGTYEQYF
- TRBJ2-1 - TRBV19 TGTGCCAGTAGTATGGGGTCAAACAATGAGCAGTTCTTC CASSMGSNNEQFF
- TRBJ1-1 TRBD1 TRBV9 TGTGCCAGCAGCGTATCGGACAGGATGAACACTGAAGCTTTCTTT CASSVSDRMNTEAFF
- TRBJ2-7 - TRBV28 TGTGCCAGCAGTTTGTCCAAGACCTACGAGCAGTACTTC CASSLSKTYEQYF
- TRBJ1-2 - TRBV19 TGTGCCAGTAGATTCGACAGGATGGAGGGCTACACCTTC CASRFDRMEGYTF
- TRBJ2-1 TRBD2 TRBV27 TGTGCCAGCAGTTGGGGACTAGCGCCCAATGAGCAGTTCTTC CASSWGLAPNEQFF
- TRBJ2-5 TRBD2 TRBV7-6 TGTGCCAGCAGCTTAGTATGGAAGGGGAGGGGAGAGACCCAGTACTTC CASSLVWKGRGETQYF
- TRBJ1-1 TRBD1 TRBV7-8 TGTGCCAGCAGCTTATTCAAGGGGGCCCCGAACACTGAAGCTTTCTTT CASSLFKGAPNTEAFF
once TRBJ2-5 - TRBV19 TGTGCCAGTAGTTCGGACGGAGAAGAGACCCAGTACTTC CASSSDGEETQYF
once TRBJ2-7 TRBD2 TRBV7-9 TGTGCCAGCAGCGCCCTGACTAGCGGGAGTTTCTACGAGCAGTACTTC CASSALTSGSFYEQYF
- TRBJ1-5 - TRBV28 TGTGCCAGCTTTGGGCGAAAGGGGGTTTGGAGCAATCAGCCCCAGCATTTT CASFGRKGVWSNQPQHF
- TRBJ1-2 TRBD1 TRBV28 TGTGCCACCACCGGGACAGGGCTTAGTTGGGACTATGGCTACACCTTC CATTGTGLSWDYGYTF
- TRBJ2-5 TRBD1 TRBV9 TGTGCCAGCAGCGGGCGGGCAGGGGGCGCGGTTGAGACCCAGTACTTC CASSGRAGGAVETQYF
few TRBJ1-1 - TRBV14 TGTGCCAGCAGCCAAGGACAAGGGAACACTGAAGCTTTCTTT CASSQGQGNTEAFF
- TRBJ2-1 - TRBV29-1 TGCAGCGTTCACGAGACTTTTGGTGAGCAGTTCTTC CSVHETFGEQFF
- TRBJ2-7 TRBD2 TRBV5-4 TGTGCCAGCAGCTTTGGGCGGGGGGCGCTTTACGAGCAGTACTTC CASSFGRGALYEQYF
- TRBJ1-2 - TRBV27 TGTGCCAGCTTTGCGTGGCCGGACGGCTACACCTTC CASFAWPDGYTF
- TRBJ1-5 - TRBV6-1 TGTGCCAGCACCGATACTGTATCAGTCAATCAGCCCCAGCATTTT CASTDTVSVNQPQHF
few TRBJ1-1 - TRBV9 TGTGCCAGCAGCGGGGGTTGGAGCACTGAAGCTTTCTTT CASSGGWSTEAFF
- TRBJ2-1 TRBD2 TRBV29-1 TGCAGCGTCTACATCATAGCGGGAGCTTCAAATGAGCAGTTCTTC CSVYIIAGASNEQFF
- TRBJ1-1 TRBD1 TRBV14 TGTGCCAGCAGCCAAACCCAGGGGGACACTGAAGCTTTCTTT CASSQTQGDTEAFF
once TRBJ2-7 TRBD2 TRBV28 TGTGCCAGCAGTAACCTAGCGGGGGAGCAGTACTTC CASSNLAGEQYF
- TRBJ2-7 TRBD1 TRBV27 TGTGCCAGCAGTTTATCACCGGGGACAGGGGGCTACGAGCAGTACTTC CASSLSPGTGGYEQYF
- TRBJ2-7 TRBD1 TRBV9 TGTGCCAGCAGCGAGACGACAGGGGGCTACGAGCAGTACTTC CASSETTGGYEQYF
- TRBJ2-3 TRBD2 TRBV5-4 TGTGCCAGCAGCTTTACGGGAGGGCCCGCAGATACGCAGTATTTT CASSFTGGPADTQYF
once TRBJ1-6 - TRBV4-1 TGCGCCAGCAGCCCTGGGAGCCGGAATTCACCCCTCCACTTT CASSPGSRNSPLHF
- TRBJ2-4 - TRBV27 TGTGCCAGCAGTTTAGGAATCAAAAACATTCAGTACTTC CASSLGIKNIQYF
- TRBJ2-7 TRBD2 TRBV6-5 TGTGCCAGCAGTTACCGGGAGGGCTACTACGAGCAGTACTTC CASSYREGYYEQYF
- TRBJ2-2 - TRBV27 TGTGCCAGCAGTTCGATCCTAGACTTGGGAGGGGAGCTGTTTTTT CASSSILDLGGELFF
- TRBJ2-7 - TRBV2 TGTGCCAGCAGTGAAGCGGGGCTCGGCGAGCAGTACTTC CASSEAGLGEQYF
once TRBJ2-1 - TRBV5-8 TGTGCCAGCAGCTTGATCTTAGGTCCTAATGAGCAGTTCTTC CASSLILGPNEQFF
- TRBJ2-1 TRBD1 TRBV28 TGTGCCAGCAGTTTTCCCCGGGACAGGGAAACCTACAATGAGCAGTTCTTC CASSFPRDRETYNEQFF
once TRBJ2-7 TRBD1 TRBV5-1 TGCGCCAGCAGCTTGCCCGACAGGGACCCCTACGAGCAGTACTTC CASSLPDRDPYEQYF
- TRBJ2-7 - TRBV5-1 TGCGCCAGCAGCCTGATCCCTGGCAGGGTTGCCTACGAGCAGTACTTC CASSLIPGRVAYEQYF
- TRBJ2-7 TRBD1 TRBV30 TGTGCCTATAGGCAGGGGGTATCCTACGAGCAGTACTTC CAYRQGVSYEQYF
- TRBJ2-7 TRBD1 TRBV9 TGTGCCAGCAGCGTGACAGGGCTATCCTACGAGCAGTACTTC CASSVTGLSYEQYF
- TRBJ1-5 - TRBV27 TGTGCCAGCAGTTTATCCCCACAGGGAAATCAGCCCCAGCATTTT CASSLSPQGNQPQHF
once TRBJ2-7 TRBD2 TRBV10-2 TGCGCCAGCAGTGAGTCGACTCGACGTAGCGGGAGGGTTTACGAGCAGTACTTC CASSESTRRSGRVYEQYF
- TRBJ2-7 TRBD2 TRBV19 TGTGCCAGTAGCCCTAGCGGGTTCTCCTACGAGCAGTACTTC CASSPSGFSYEQYF
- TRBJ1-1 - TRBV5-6 TGTGCCAGCAGCCTGCCAAGGGGACACCTTTTAGGTGGCACTGAAGCTTTCTTT CASSLPRGHLLGGTEAFF
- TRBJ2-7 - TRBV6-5 TGTGCCAGCAGTTCCGTAGGCGGACTCTCCTACGAGCAGTACTTC CASSSVGGLSYEQYF
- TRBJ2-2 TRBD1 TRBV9 TGTGCCAGCAGCGCCCGGGACAGGCTTAATTTGAACACCGGGGAGCTGTTTTTT CASSARDRLNLNTGELFF
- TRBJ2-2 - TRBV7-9 TGTGCCAGCAGCTTATATGGATTCCTCTCCGGGGAGCTGTTTTTT CASSLYGFLSGELFF
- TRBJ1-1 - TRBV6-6 TGTGCCAGCACCTTAGGGGCTGAAGCTTTCTTT CASTLGAEAFF
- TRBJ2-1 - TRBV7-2 TGTGCCAGCAGCTTAGCCCTATTTGAGGGCCAAAGGTCCCTCAGCTCCTACAATGAGCAGTTCTTC CASSLALFEGQRSLSSYNEQFF
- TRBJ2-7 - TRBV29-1 TGCAGCGCTCTCGACAGCTACGAGCAGTACTTC CSALDSYEQYF
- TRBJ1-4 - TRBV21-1 TGTCCGGACCGCATCAATGAAAAACTGTTTTTT CPDRINEKLFF